The T cell receptor beta chain under discussion was sequenced for a study of cytomegalovirus exposure and HLA in healthy donors. Overall study context: Some 85 million unique TCRs, all from HLA-typed donors, were included in an early release of the data.

Germline lookup yields CDR1 MNHEY and CDR2 SVGAGI. The CDR3 spans 13 residues. The V end lost 7 bases, the J end lost 7 bases, and 14 bases lay between the germline ends. PCR involved 60 Vbeta and 13 Jbeta primers. Libraries were prepared by immunoSEQ multiplex PCR; TCRdb keeps only in-frame clonotypes and omits some of them. The sample carries more than 95,000 clones, over 65% recorded once. This clone was detected a few times. The receptor's source is a woman in her thirties or forties in good health and CMV-seronegative. Input material: PBMCs. J is TRBJ1-5 and V is TRBV6-5; possible D gene TRBD1, 5 bases. The CDR3 sequence: CASKAGYDQPQHF. The DNA of the CDR3 is TGTGCCAGCAAGGCAGGGTACGACCAGCCCCAGCATTTT.